Each of the 25 T cell receptor beta chains below was sequenced from the same sample in a study of blood T cell repertoires in COVID-19. Method: immunoSEQ multiplex PCR; TCRdb's copy keeps in-frame clones and lacks some. The sample includes approximately 150,000 clones, roughly nine tenths seen only once; the top ten take roughly a sixth. Material: peripheral blood. The receptors shown here come from a man aged 55 to 70 with active or convalescent COVID-19.

The chain joins TRBV24-1 to TRBJ2-1; D remains unclear. CDR1 is KGHDR, CDR2 SFDVKD, per germline. Trimming removed 5 bases from V and 2 bases from J, with 12 bases in between. This CDR3 spans 15 amino acids. The CDR3 sequence: CATSGSGSTYNEQFF. CDR3 nucleotide sequence: TGTGCCACCAGTGGCTCCGGGTCGACCTACAATGAGCAGTTCTTC.

The chain recombines TRBV19 with TRBJ1-5; no definite D call. CDR1 is LNHDA, CDR2 SQIVND, per germline (reference sequence). This CDR3 is built from 16 residues. Trimming took 3 bases from V and 4 from J, leaving 16 bases between them. The CDR3 loop reads CASSILSFTKNQPQHF. The DNA for the CDR3 is TGTGCCAGTAGTATCCTCTCATTTACTAAAAATCAGCCCCAGCATTTT.

This chain links TRBV6-5 with TRBJ1-2, with 9 bases lining up with TRBD1. In germline, CDR1 is MNHEY, CDR2 SVGAGI. The CDR3 has 13 residues. V shed 4 bases and J 7 bases; nucleotides not matched to a gene: 4. The CDR3 loop is CASSSGTGLGYTF. Written as DNA, the CDR3 is TGTGCCAGCAGTTCCGGGACAGGGCTTGGCTACACCTTC.

This clone was detected only once. V is TRBV27 and J is TRBJ1-2; 9 nucleotides align to TRBD1. Trimming cost V 0 bases and J 8 bases; bases outside gene matches: 7. Germline lookup yields CDR1 MNHEY and CDR2 SMNVEV (reference sequence). This CDR3 is 15 amino acids long. CDR3 sequence: CASSLSRGQGGGYTF. CDR3 coding DNA: TGTGCCAGCAGTTTATCTAGGGGACAGGGAGGAGGCTACACCTTC.

The J gene is TRBJ1-3, the V gene TRBV5-1; D gene ambiguous. The CDR3 extends over 17 amino acids. Trimming left V 4 bases short and J 0 bases short, with 17 bases between. Germline-derived CDR1 and CDR2 are SGHRS and YFSETQ. The CDR3 spells CASSRQGREFSGNTIYF. The CDR3 DNA is TGCGCCAGCAGCCGGCAAGGGAGGGAATTCTCTGGAAACACCATATATTTT.

V gene TRBV7-6 combines with J gene TRBJ2-2, with 8 bases aligning to TRBD1. Germline-derived CDR1 and CDR2 are SGHVS and FNYEAQ. V trimming: 5 bases; J trimming: 0 bases; junction bases outside the gene matches: 2. The CDR3 runs 15 residues. The DNA for the CDR3 is TGTGCCAGCAGCCGGACAGGGACGAACACCGGGGAGCTGTTTTTT. It yields the protein CASSRTGTNTGELFF. Full variable domain (missing parts from reference TRBV7-6 and TRBJ2-2): GAGVSQSPRYKVTKRGQDVALRCDPISGHVSLYWYRQALGQGPEFLTYFNYEAQQDKSGLPNDRFSAERPEGSISTLTIQRTEQRDSAMYRCASSRTGTNTGELFFGEGSRLTVL.

This rearrangement joins TRBV6-5 to TRBJ2-7; TRBD2 aligns across 7 bases. The CDR3 spans 14 residues. The J segment lost 3 bases and the V segment lost 6 bases, leaving 8 bases of the junction unmatched. The germline V gene has CDR1 MNHEY and CDR2 SVGAGI. The CDR3 region is CASRGEGSIYEQYF. The DNA of the CDR3 is TGTGCCAGCAGGGGGGAGGGCAGCATCTACGAGCAGTACTTC.

The chain employs TRBV5-4 and TRBJ2-5; perhaps TRBD1 as D (6 bases). This CDR3 has 14 amino acids. Trimming took off 4 bases at V and 4 bases at J, with 14 bases between the two ends. Germline CDR1 reads SGHNT; CDR2 reads YYREEE (reference sequence). CDR3 coding DNA: TGTGCCAGCAGCAGGGGCAGGGGCGGAGAGACCCAGTACTTC. This gives the protein CASSRGRGGETQYF.

The rearrangement uses TRBV5-1 and TRBJ2-5, with D possibly TRBD2 on 5 matching bases. V gave up 1 base and J gave up 5 bases, with 9 bases separating them. CDR1 and CDR2 (germline): SGHRS, YFSETQ. The CDR3 is made up of 13 amino acids. This CDR3 reads CASSLSGGETQYF. The CDR3 bases are TGCGCCAGCAGCTTGTCCGGCGGGGAGACCCAGTACTTC.

The gene calls are TRBV30 and TRBJ1-2; 8 nucleotides match TRBD1. The J segment lost 5 bases and the V segment lost 2 bases, leaving 7 bases of the junction unmatched. CDR1 and CDR2 from the germline V gene are GTSNPN and SVGIG (reference sequence). The CDR3 is 14 amino acids. CDR3 amino acids: CAWSPGQVQYGYTF. The CDR3 nucleotides are TGTGCCTGGAGTCCGGGACAGGTACAATATGGCTACACCTTC.

This sequence joins TRBV4-1 and TRBJ2-7; 14 bases map to TRBD2. The CDR3 is 18 residues long. V gave up 3 bases and J gave up 2 bases; unmatched junction bases: 9. Germline V gene data show CDR1 as MGHRA and CDR2 as YSYEKL. Here the CDR3 reads CASSQGTSGRLAPYEQYF. CDR3 coding DNA: TGCGCCAGCAGCCAGGGGACTAGCGGGAGATTGGCTCCCTACGAGCAGTACTTC.

The genes are TRBV19 and TRBJ1-2; D may be TRBD1 (5 bases). There are 14 residues in the CDR3. Trimming removed 10 bases at V and 2 bases at J, with 17 bases between. Germline V CDR1 and CDR2: LNHDA, SQIVND (reference sequence). CDR3 protein: CATRSGLLNYGYTF. The DNA for the CDR3 is TGTGCCACCAGATCAGGGTTACTGAACTATGGCTACACCTTC.

The V gene is TRBV6-1, the J gene TRBJ1-1; D may be TRBD1 (6 bases). Trimming removed 3 bases from V and 5 bases from J, with 10 bases in between. The V gene's germline CDR1 is MNHNS and CDR2 SASEGT. The CDR3 covers 13 residues. The CDR3 loop reads CASSEDSVTEAFF. CDR3 nucleotide sequence: TGTGCCAGCAGTGAGGACAGTGTGACTGAAGCTTTCTTT.

The gene calls are TRBV11-2 and TRBJ2-7, with D maybe TRBD1 (5 bases). CDR1 SGHAT and CDR2 FQNNGV come from the germline V gene. This CDR3 comprises 14 residues. V was trimmed by 0 bases and J by 1 base, leaving 7 bases between them. CDR3: CASSLDHRSYEQYF. The CDR3 coding sequence is TGTGCCAGCAGCTTAGATCACAGGTCCTACGAGCAGTACTTC.

This clone was observed once. The chain employs TRBV29-1 and TRBJ1-2; 9 bases are a match to TRBD1. Trimming removed 2 bases from V and 0 bases from J; junction bases left unmatched: 10. Per germline, CDR1 SQVTM and CDR2 ANQGSEA. This CDR3 comprises 17 residues. The CDR3 nucleotides read TGCAGCGTTGAACAGGGACAGGGTACACTTTCTAACTATGGCTACACCTTC. This gives the protein CSVEQGQGTLSNYGYTF.

Points on this clone: The identical CDR3 is also encoded by other nucleotide sequences in the sample. The V and J genes are TRBV7-2 and TRBJ2-7; the match to TRBD2 covers 7 bases. Germline V lookup: CDR1 SGHTA, CDR2 FQGNSA. V shed 2 bases, J shed 0 bases, and the junction held 4 bases outside the gene matches. The length of the CDR3 is 15 residues. In nucleotides, the CDR3 is TGTGCCAGCAGCTTAACTGGCGGGAGCTCCTACGAGCAGTACTTC. It yields the protein CASSLTGGSSYEQYF.

V is TRBV5-1 and J is TRBJ1-3, with D perhaps TRBD1 (6 bases). Per the germline V gene, CDR1 is SGHRS and CDR2 is YFSETQ. This CDR3 has 16 amino acids. V was cut by 0 bases and J by 0 bases, with 10 bases left in between. CDR3 residues: CASSLAPGASGNTIYF. As DNA, the CDR3 is TGCGCCAGCAGCTTGGCCCCAGGGGCCTCTGGAAACACCATATATTTT. The full variable domain, completed using reference TRBV5-1 and TRBJ1-3, is KAGVTQTPRYLIKTRGQQVTLSCSPISGHRSVSWYQQTPGQGLQFLFEYFSETQRNKGNFPGRFSGRQFSNSRSEMNVSTLELGDSALYLCASSLAPGASGNTIYFGEGSWLTVV.

This sequence joins TRBV7-2 and TRBJ1-3; D gene unclear. The CDR3 length is 14 residues. Germline V gene sequence: CDR1 SGHTA, CDR2 FQGNSA. Trimming removed 1 base from V and 6 bases from J, with 10 bases in between. This CDR3 reads CASSLGQAVNTIYF. The CDR3 DNA reads TGTGCCAGCAGCTTAGGGCAGGCAGTAAACACCATATATTTT. The full variable domain, in which reference TRBV7-2 and TRBJ1-3 provide the parts outside the CDR3, is GAGVSQSPSNKVTEKGKDVELRCDPISGHTALYWYRQSLGQGLEFLIYFQGNSAPDKSGLPSDRFSAERTGGSVSTLTIQRTQQEDSAVYLCASSLGQAVNTIYFGEGSWLTVV.

This rearrangement joins TRBV4-2 to TRBJ2-5, with 7 nucleotides matching TRBD2. CDR3 size: 16 residues. CDR1 and CDR2 from the germline V gene are LGHNA and YNFKEQ. V lost 0 bases and J lost 1; bases outside the gene matches: 5. The CDR3 nucleotides read TGTGCCAGCAGCCAAGATCATTCGGGGGGCCAAGAGACCCAGTACTTC. The encoded protein is CASSQDHSGGQETQYF.

This clone was counted only a few times. The chain uses TRBV4-2 and TRBJ2-7, with 14 bases that match TRBD2. Trimming removed 3 bases from V and 3 bases from J; junction bases left unmatched: 19. Germline V gene lookup returns CDR1 LGHNA and CDR2 YNFKEQ. The CDR3 is made up of 21 amino acids. Written as DNA, the CDR3 is TGTGCCAGCAGCCATTTACCCCCTGGACTAGCGGGAGGTCGGTCCTACTACGAGCAGTACTTC. It yields the protein CASSHLPPGLAGGRSYYEQYF.

The chain combines TRBV18 with TRBJ2-7; no firm D call. Germline values: CDR1 KGHSH, CDR2 LQKENI. With 3 bases removed from V and 1 base from J, the gap between germline ends came to 13 bases. The CDR3 has 15 residues. In DNA, the CDR3 is TGTGCCAGCTCACCCAGAGAGGTTCGTTCCTACGAGCAGTACTTC. Its translation is CASSPREVRSYEQYF.

The J gene is TRBJ2-1, the V gene TRBV27; no definite D call. Trimming pared 5 bases from V and 1 base from J, leaving 12 bases between. Germline assignment: CDR1 MNHEY and CDR2 SMNVEV (reference sequence). The CDR3 has 15 residues. The CDR3 spells CASSRSYSSYNEQFF. Here the CDR3 DNA reads TGTGCCAGCAGTAGATCATACTCTTCCTACAATGAGCAGTTCTTC.

The chain combines TRBV5-4 with TRBJ1-2; possibly TRBD1 for D (5 bases). Germline V gives CDR1 SGHNT, CDR2 YYREEE (reference sequence). Trimming removed 3 bases at V and 4 bases at J, with 10 bases between. The CDR3 extends over 13 amino acids. DNA for the CDR3: TGTGCCAGCAGCTCGACAGAACTCTATGGCTACACCTTC. Its translation is CASSSTELYGYTF. Full variable domain (missing parts from reference TRBV5-4 and TRBJ1-2): ETGVTQSPTHLIKTRGQQVTLRCSSQSGHNTVSWYQQALGQGPQFIFQYYREEENGRGNFPPRFSGLQFPNYSSELNVNALELDDSALYLCASSSTELYGYTFGSGTRLTVV.

The genes are TRBV7-2 and TRBJ2-4; TRBD1 is a possible D gene (5 bases). The V end lost 3 bases, the J end lost 1 base, and 10 bases lay between the germline ends. There are 15 residues in the CDR3. CDR1 is SGHTA, CDR2 FQGNSA, per germline. CDR3 nucleotide sequence: TGTGCCAGCAGCTTCATATCAGGGGCCAAAAACATTCAGTACTTC. Translated: CASSFISGAKNIQYF. The complete variable domain, with remaining parts taken from reference TRBV7-2 and TRBJ2-4, reads GAGVSQSPSNKVTEKGKDVELRCDPISGHTALYWYRQSLGQGLEFLIYFQGNSAPDKSGLPSDRFSAERTGGSVSTLTIQRTQQEDSAVYLCASSFISGAKNIQYFGAGTRLSVL.

The chain uses TRBV10-1 and TRBJ2-7, with D hard to call. Germline V gene lookup returns CDR1 WNHNN and CDR2 SYGVQD (reference sequence). The CDR3 is 13 amino acids. V dropped 3 bases and J dropped 1 base, with 7 bases sitting between them. The CDR3 is CASSDSGSYEQYF. The CDR3 bases are TGCGCCAGCAGTGACTCAGGTTCCTACGAGCAGTACTTC.